Below, 2 T cell receptor beta chains from the same sample are listed, as sequenced in a study of Ad26.COV2.S vaccination and SARS-CoV-2 variants. Measured with immunoSEQ multiplex PCR; TCRdb has only the in-frame clones, and not every one. The sample includes a few hundred thousand clones, 83% of them seen just once. Treatment noted: some 19 received Ad26.COV2.S at low or high dose, single or two shots; about 5 received placebo; per-sample allocation not given. Day 63 after the first vaccine or placebo injection was the time point for sampling. The source was peripheral blood, collected in a trial of Ad26.COV2.S vaccine versus placebo. These receptors came from a person between 18 and 60 years old who received the Ad26.COV2.S COVID-19 vaccine or a placebo.

This chain connects TRBV7-2 to TRBJ1-2, with 7 nucleotides matching TRBD1. This CDR3 spans 14 amino acids. V was pared by 1 base and J by 8 bases, with 7 bases of the junction left unmatched. Germline-derived CDR1 and CDR2 are SGHTA and FQGNSA. The CDR3 loop reads CASSLGGQIRGYTF. CDR3 nucleotide sequence: TGTGCCAGCAGCTTAGGGGGACAGATTCGGGGCTACACCTTC. The whole variable domain, filled in from reference TRBV7-2 and TRBJ1-2, reads GAGVSQSPSNKVTEKGKDVELRCDPISGHTALYWYRQSLGQGLEFLIYFQGNSAPDKSGLPSDRFSAERTGGSVSTLTIQRTQQEDSAVYLCASSLGGQIRGYTFGSGTRLTVV.

The chain recombines TRBV9 with TRBJ2-2; TRBD2 agrees at 8 bases. Germline V gene data show CDR1 as SGDLS and CDR2 as YYNGEE. This CDR3 is 15 amino acids long. J gave up 1 base and V 3 bases, and 2 bases lay outside the gene matches. CDR3 in DNA: TGTGCCAGCAGCGCGGGACTAGAGAACACCGGGGAGCTGTTTTTT. This gives the protein CASSAGLENTGELFF.